This entry describes one T cell receptor (beta chain). Its matching antigen is unknown. V lost 8 bases and J lost 1, with 7 bases in between. Germline V gene lookup returns CDR1 SGHRS and CDR2 YFSETQ. This CDR3 is 13 amino acids long. This sample is drawn from a study of PD-L1 blockade in urothelial cancer. About the study: Peripheral blood specimens exhibited a median yield of about 140,000 T cells.

Repertoires were generated with immunoSEQ multiplex PCR, while TCRdb's copy carries only in-frame clones and drops some. The sample holds tens of thousands of clones; approximately 86% are singletons and the top ten take 1.8%. Whole-study findings and limits: Better survival was predicted when blood TCR clonality before treatment fell below the median.

The material sequenced was PBMCs, taken around atezolizumab (anti-PD-L1) treatment. V is TRBV5-1 and J is TRBJ2-6; maybe TRBD1 (5 bases). This clonotype was obtained from a man aged 50 to 59 with urothelial cancer. The CDR3: CARKGSGANVLTF. In DNA form, the CDR3 reads TGCGCCAGGAAGGGGTCTGGGGCCAACGTCCTGACTTTC.